The 9 T cell receptor beta chains reported below all come from one sample, sequenced in a study of CD8 T cells in Susac syndrome. Reverse transcription of about 0.45 to 1 ug RNA was performed with random hexamers. TCRdb processed the immunoSEQ multiplex PCR reads anew with MiXCR; each CDR3 protein has one entry. Of 70,000 to 100,000 distinct CDR3 sequences detected, 95% to 97% appear once; the ten largest clones hold 0.62%. Sequenced sample: CD8+ T cells from PBMCs. The receptor set was obtained from a human donor with Susac syndrome.

The rearrangement uses TRBV20-1 and TRBJ2-1; the D call may be TRBD1 or TRBD2 (5 bases each). The CDR3 spans 14 residues. Germline loops: CDR1 DFQATT, CDR2 SNEGSKA (reference sequence). V was trimmed by 1 base and J by 3 bases, leaving 10 bases between them. This chain's CDR3 is CSARVRGSYNEQFF. DNA for the CDR3: TGCAGTGCTAGAGTACGGGGCAGCTACAATGAGCAGTTCTTC.

The gene calls are TRBV2 and TRBJ1-5; possible D gene TRBD1, 6 bases. V was shortened by 1 base and J by 5 bases, with 12 bases between the two germline ends. Germline V CDR1 and CDR2: SNHLY, FYNNEI. This CDR3 comprises 15 residues. This CDR3 is CASSEDSGAHQPQHF. The CDR3, as DNA: TGTGCCAGCAGTGAAGATTCGGGGGCCCATCAGCCCCAGCATTTT.

The V and J genes are TRBV19 and TRBJ2-7; possible D gene TRBD1, 6 bases. The germline V and J ends were trimmed by 3 bases and 3 bases, with 15 bases remaining between them. This CDR3 is built from 15 residues. Germline V gene lookup returns CDR1 LNHDA and CDR2 SQIVND (reference sequence). The CDR3 loop reads CASSIAGTPVYEQYF. CDR3 coding DNA: TGTGCCAGTAGTATCGCCGGGACACCGGTCTACGAGCAGTACTTC.

The CDR3 coding sequence is TGCAGTGCTACGCTAGTAGAAGAGACCCAGTACTTC. Its translation is CSATLVEETQYF. The rearrangement uses TRBV20-1 and TRBJ2-5; D remains ambiguous. The CDR3 has 12 amino acids. The V gene lost 4 bases and the J gene lost 3 bases, with 9 bases spanning the gap. Germline V CDR1 and CDR2: DFQATT, SNEGSKA (reference sequence).

This clonotype was detected once. The chain uses TRBV5-1 and TRBJ1-5, with D unclear. The germline gives CDR1 SGHRS, CDR2 YFSETQ. The CDR3 has 14 amino acids. Trimming took 0 bases from V and 6 from J, leaving 10 bases between them. CDR3 residues: CASSLEGSGQPQHF. The CDR3 DNA is TGCGCCAGCAGCTTGGAAGGGAGTGGTCAGCCCCAGCATTTT.

The chain employs TRBV19 and TRBJ2-1, with TRBD2 matching 7 bases. After removal of 0 bases from V and 6 bases from J, the junction contained 14 bases not matched to a gene. The CDR3 has 18 residues. CDR1 and CDR2 from the germline V gene are LNHDA and SQIVND (reference sequence). The CDR3 DNA sequence: TGTGCCAGTAGTATAGATCCCGGGGGAGGGTACGTGACCAATGAGCAGTTCTTC. Translation gives CASSIDPGGGYVTNEQFF.

The chain links TRBV3-1 to TRBJ2-1; D is ambiguous. Germline V gene sequence: CDR1 LGHDT, CDR2 YNNKEL (reference sequence). Deletions cut 0 bases from V and 5 bases from J, with 14 bases between. CDR3 length: 16 amino acids. CDR3 sequence reads: CASSQDRRLYNNEQFF. The CDR3 DNA sequence: TGTGCCAGCAGCCAAGATCGGCGCCTCTACAACAATGAGCAGTTCTTC.

The CDR3 reads CASSYVGAPGYTF. DNA for the CDR3: TGTGCCAGCAGTTACGTGGGGGCGCCGGGCTACACCTTC. The V call is TRBV6-5, the J call TRBJ1-2; D may be TRBD1 (6 bases). Germline V gene data show CDR1 as MNHEY and CDR2 as SVGAGI. Deletions cut 2 bases from V and 8 bases from J, with 12 bases between. This CDR3 spans 13 amino acids.

CDR3 residues: CASSQDPGFTDTQYF. Here the CDR3 DNA reads TGTGCCAGCAGCCAAGACCCGGGATTCACAGATACGCAGTATTTT. The chain employs TRBV4-2 and TRBJ2-3, with a weak D call TRBD2 (5 bases). This CDR3 is 15 amino acids long. The V end lost 0 bases, the J end lost 2 bases, and 9 bases lay between the germline ends. Germline values: CDR1 LGHNA, CDR2 YNFKEQ.